This T cell receptor beta chain emerged from a study of Graves' ophthalmopathy and Graves' hyperthyroidism. Germline values: CDR1 MNHNS, CDR2 SASEGT. The CDR3 totals 11 residues. V dropped 6 bases and J dropped 11 bases, with 13 bases sitting between them. Clinical symptoms, serum thyroxine, TRAb, thyroid ultrasound and orbital computed tomography determined diagnosis. RNA transcripts were the source from which TCR beta CDR3 regions were amplified. First-round RT-PCR relied on HTBI primers, and a second-round multiplex PCR came next. TCRdb reanalysed the multiplex PCR reads using MiXCR and keeps one entry per CDR3 protein. The sample consists of about 620,000 distinct CDR3 sequences, 20% to 25% of them appearing once. This clonotype was counted ten times or more. The antigen is not known. General study points: The study's model predicted ophthalmopathy progression at approximately 70% sensitivity and 72% to 85% specificity. Most thyroid-expanded clonotypes exceeding 0.001 frequency were also found in blood.

Input material: peripheral blood. The chain carries TRBV6-1 and TRBJ1-1; possibly TRBD1 for D (6 bases). The TCR was taken from a woman in her late teens or twenties with stable Graves' hyperthyroidism. Some clones in this sample may be carry-over from other donors' samples. The CDR3 coding sequence is TGTGCCAGCAGCTCGGGACATTACGCTTTCTTT. Protein: CASSSGHYAFF.